This T cell receptor (beta chain) derives from a study of tumor and adjacent non-tumor tissue in lung cancer. Germline values: CDR1 SQVTM, CDR2 ANQGSEA. The CDR3 is made up of 12 amino acids. This sample's RNA came from whole unsorted tissue. More than 3 cm separated this lung sample from the edge of the tumor. Broader study findings: Tumor repertoires had a smaller top 100 clone share than normal lung.

About this clonotype itself: Its antigen remains unknown. The junction does not match germline at one end; this may be a read error.

The library came from three nested PCR rounds adapted from ARM-PCR protocols. MiXCR, run by TCRdb on the multiplex PCR reads, gives a single entry per CDR3 protein. This table has approximately 82,000 distinct CDR3 sequences, around 80% appearing once. This chain links TRBV29-1 with TRBJ1-1; D remains ambiguous. The origin of this receptor is a man aged 70 or older with non-small cell lung cancer. The sample consisted of distant non-tumor lung tissue. CDR3 region: CIVMAERPEPFF. The DNA of the CDR3 is TGCATCGTTATGGCGGAGAGGCCTGAACCTTTCTTT. The variable domain in full, with the rest retrieved from reference TRBV29-1 and TRBJ1-1, is SAVISQKPSRDICQRGTSLTIQCQVDSQVTMMFWYRQQPGQSLTLIATANQGSEATYESGFVIDKFPISRPNLTFSTLTVSNMSPEDSSIYLCIVMAERPEPFFGQGTRLTVV.